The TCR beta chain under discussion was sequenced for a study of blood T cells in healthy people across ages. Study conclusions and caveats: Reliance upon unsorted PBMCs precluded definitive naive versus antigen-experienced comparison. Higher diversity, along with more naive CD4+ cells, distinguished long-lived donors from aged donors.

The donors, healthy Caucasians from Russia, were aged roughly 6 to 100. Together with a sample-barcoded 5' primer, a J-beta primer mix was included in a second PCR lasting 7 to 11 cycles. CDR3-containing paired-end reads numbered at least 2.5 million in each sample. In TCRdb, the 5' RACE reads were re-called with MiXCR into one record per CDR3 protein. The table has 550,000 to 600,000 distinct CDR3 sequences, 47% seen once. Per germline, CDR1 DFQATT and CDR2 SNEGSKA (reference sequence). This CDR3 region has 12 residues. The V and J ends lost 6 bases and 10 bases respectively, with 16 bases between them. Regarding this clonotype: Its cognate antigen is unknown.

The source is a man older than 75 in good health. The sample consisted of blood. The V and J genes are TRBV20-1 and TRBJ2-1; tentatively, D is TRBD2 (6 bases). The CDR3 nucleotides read TGCAGTGCCGAACCGGGACTCCGGGAGCAGTTCTTC. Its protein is CSAEPGLREQFF.